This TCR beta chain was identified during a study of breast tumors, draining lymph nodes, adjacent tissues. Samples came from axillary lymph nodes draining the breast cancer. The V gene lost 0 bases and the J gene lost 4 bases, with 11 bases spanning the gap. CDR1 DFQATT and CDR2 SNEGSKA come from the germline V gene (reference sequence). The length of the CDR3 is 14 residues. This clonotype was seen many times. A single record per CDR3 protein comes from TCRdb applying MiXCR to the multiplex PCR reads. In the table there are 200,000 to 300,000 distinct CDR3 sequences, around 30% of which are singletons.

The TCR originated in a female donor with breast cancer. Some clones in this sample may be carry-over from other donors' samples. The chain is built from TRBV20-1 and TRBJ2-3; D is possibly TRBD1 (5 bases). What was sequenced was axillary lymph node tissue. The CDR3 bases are TGCAGTGCTAGAGATCGCAGGGTGGCAGATACGCAGTATTTT. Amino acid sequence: CSARDRRVADTQYF.